This is a list of T cell receptor beta chains from one sample in a study of blood T cell repertoires in COVID-19. Clones were sequenced by immunoSEQ multiplex PCR, and TCRdb holds only the in-frame ones, with some missing. The sample yields some 300,000 clones, 70% to 90% seen once. Sequencing input: PBMCs or T cells enriched from blood (not recorded which). The receptor set was obtained from a man younger than 40 who had recovered from COVID-19. Each CDR3 is given with its conserved first and last residue. Fields, in order: clone size, J gene, D gene, V gene, CDR3 DNA, CDR3 protein. D genes are given only for firm matches. Clone size is shown for a subset of rows, as once, few, many or a class of expanded clone.

abundance: NA; j_gene: TRBJ1-2; d_gene: TRBD1; v_gene: TRBV28; CDR3nt: TGTGCCAGCAGTCTAAAACAGGGGGCATATGGCTACACCTTC; CDR3aa: CASSLKQGAYGYTF
abundance: NA; j_gene: TRBJ1-1; d_gene: NA; v_gene: TRBV28; CDR3nt: TGTGCCAGCAGCCCAGAGAGGGCGGGAAACACTGAAGCTTTCTTT; CDR3aa: CASSPERAGNTEAFF
abundance: NA; j_gene: TRBJ2-1; d_gene: TRBD1; v_gene: TRBV6-5; CDR3nt: TGTGCCAGCAGTACCGCCAACAGGGGGAATGAGCAGTTCTTC; CDR3aa: CASSTANRGNEQFF
abundance: once; j_gene: TRBJ1-5; d_gene: NA; v_gene: TRBV19; CDR3nt: TGTGCCAGTAGTAGGCCCCCAACGGGGCAGCCCCAGCATTTT; CDR3aa: CASSRPPTGQPQHF
abundance: NA; j_gene: TRBJ1-5; d_gene: NA; v_gene: TRBV2; CDR3nt: TGTGCCAGCAAATTCTGGGGGGTAGAGCCCCAGCATTTT; CDR3aa: CASKFWGVEPQHF
abundance: once; j_gene: TRBJ1-2; d_gene: TRBD1; v_gene: TRBV29-1; CDR3nt: TGCAGCGCTGGGGGACAGTCGTCGACGGTCTATGGCTACACCTTC; CDR3aa: CSAGGQSSTVYGYTF
abundance: NA; j_gene: TRBJ1-2; d_gene: NA; v_gene: TRBV7-9; CDR3nt: TGTGCCAGCAGCCCCGGTCCTCCCCAGGGGTCCTCCTATGGCTACACCTTC; CDR3aa: CASSPGPPQGSSYGYTF
abundance: NA; j_gene: TRBJ2-2; d_gene: NA; v_gene: TRBV12-3/TRBV12-4; CDR3nt: TGTGCCAGCGCGCGGAGCGGGGAGCTGTTTTTT; CDR3aa: CASARSGELFF
abundance: NA; j_gene: TRBJ1-1; d_gene: TRBD1; v_gene: TRBV18; CDR3nt: TGTGCCAGCTCACCCGCAGGGGGCGCGGTGAACACTGAAGCTTTCTTT; CDR3aa: CASSPAGGAVNTEAFF
abundance: NA; j_gene: TRBJ1-1; d_gene: TRBD1; v_gene: TRBV10-2; CDR3nt: TGCGCCAGCAGCCCCGGACAGGGGAACACTGAAGCTTTCTTT; CDR3aa: CASSPGQGNTEAFF
abundance: NA; j_gene: TRBJ2-6; d_gene: NA; v_gene: TRBV2; CDR3nt: TGTGCCAGCAGCAGGGGCAGGATCTCTGGGGCCAACGTCCTGACTTTC; CDR3aa: CASSRGRISGANVLTF
abundance: NA; j_gene: TRBJ2-7; d_gene: NA; v_gene: TRBV27; CDR3nt: TGTGCCACCGTGATTGCGATCCCCTCCTACGAGCAGTACTTC; CDR3aa: CATVIAIPSYEQYF
abundance: NA; j_gene: TRBJ1-5; d_gene: NA; v_gene: TRBV24-1; CDR3nt: TGTGCCACCAGTGCAGGGGTCAATCAGCCCCAGCATTTT; CDR3aa: CATSAGVNQPQHF
abundance: NA; j_gene: TRBJ2-5; d_gene: TRBD2; v_gene: TRBV9; CDR3nt: TGTGCCAGCAGCGCCTTTACGCGGTCCCGGGGGGGGGAGACCCAGTACTTC; CDR3aa: CASSAFTRSRGGETQYF
abundance: NA; j_gene: TRBJ1-1; d_gene: NA; v_gene: TRBV15; CDR3nt: TGTGCCACCAGCAGAGATCAGGGGTCCATGAACACTGAAGCTTTCTTT; CDR3aa: CATSRDQGSMNTEAFF
abundance: NA; j_gene: TRBJ1-2; d_gene: TRBD1; v_gene: TRBV18; CDR3nt: TGTGCCAGCTCACTTGGGACAGCCTATGGCTACACCTTC; CDR3aa: CASSLGTAYGYTF
abundance: NA; j_gene: TRBJ2-5; d_gene: NA; v_gene: TRBV7-8; CDR3nt: TGTGCCAGCAGATCTAGCTTTCAGACCCAGTACTTC; CDR3aa: CASRSSFQTQYF
abundance: NA; j_gene: TRBJ1-4; d_gene: TRBD1; v_gene: TRBV28; CDR3nt: TGTGCCAGCAGTTTATTTCCCTCTTTTGTCCCGAACGACAGGGGGCAGGAAAAACTGTTTTTT; CDR3aa: CASSLFPSFVPNDRGQEKLFF
abundance: NA; j_gene: TRBJ1-3; d_gene: NA; v_gene: TRBV23-1; CDR3nt: TGCGCCAGCAGTAGCCCGGGTGGCGCAGGGAACACCATATATTTT; CDR3aa: CASSSPGGAGNTIYF
abundance: NA; j_gene: TRBJ1-1; d_gene: NA; v_gene: TRBV9; CDR3nt: TGTGCCAGCAGCGTAGGCCCAGGAATGAACACTGAAGCTTTCTTT; CDR3aa: CASSVGPGMNTEAFF
abundance: once; j_gene: TRBJ1-5; d_gene: NA; v_gene: TRBV24-1; CDR3nt: TGTGCCACCAGTGAAGGGGTTGCTCAGCCCCAGCATTTT; CDR3aa: CATSEGVAQPQHF
abundance: NA; j_gene: TRBJ2-1; d_gene: NA; v_gene: TRBV11-3; CDR3nt: TGTGCCAGCAGCTACCAGACAGGACGCTCCTACAATGAGCAGTTCTTC; CDR3aa: CASSYQTGRSYNEQFF
abundance: NA; j_gene: TRBJ2-7; d_gene: NA; v_gene: TRBV27; CDR3nt: TGTGCCAGCAGTTTATCATCAGGGGCTAGCTCCTACGAGCAGTACTTC; CDR3aa: CASSLSSGASSYEQYF
abundance: NA; j_gene: TRBJ2-2; d_gene: NA; v_gene: TRBV5-4; CDR3nt: TGTGCCAGCAGCGAAGGGGTGAAGCGGAACACCGGGGAGCTGTTTTTT; CDR3aa: CASSEGVKRNTGELFF
abundance: NA; j_gene: TRBJ2-1; d_gene: TRBD1; v_gene: TRBV6-6; CDR3nt: TGTGCCAGCTCCGACAGGGGAGTGGGAGCGTCCAATGAGCAGTTCTTC; CDR3aa: CASSDRGVGASNEQFF
abundance: NA; j_gene: TRBJ1-2; d_gene: NA; v_gene: TRBV18; CDR3nt: TGTGCCAGCTCAGGGGCAAACTATGGCTACACCTTC; CDR3aa: CASSGANYGYTF
abundance: NA; j_gene: TRBJ2-3; d_gene: TRBD1; v_gene: TRBV19; CDR3nt: TGTGCCAGTAGTAAGGGACAGGGGTACGATACGCAGTATTTT; CDR3aa: CASSKGQGYDTQYF
abundance: NA; j_gene: TRBJ2-1; d_gene: TRBD1; v_gene: TRBV7-6; CDR3nt: TGTGCCAGCAGCCAAGGACAGGGTTTCTACAATGAGCAGTTCTTC; CDR3aa: CASSQGQGFYNEQFF
abundance: NA; j_gene: TRBJ1-2; d_gene: TRBD1; v_gene: TRBV19; CDR3nt: TGTGCCAGCGTAACGAGTCCGGGACAGGGCAAGCAGGGGTATGGCTACACCTTC; CDR3aa: CASVTSPGQGKQGYGYTF
abundance: NA; j_gene: TRBJ1-5; d_gene: NA; v_gene: TRBV27; CDR3nt: TGTGCCAGCAGTTTAGATGGGGGACTGATGCGCAATCAGCCCCAGCATTTT; CDR3aa: CASSLDGGLMRNQPQHF
abundance: NA; j_gene: TRBJ1-5; d_gene: NA; v_gene: TRBV27; CDR3nt: TGTGCCAGCACCCCCGGGCAGGGCAAAAATCAGCCCCAGCATTTT; CDR3aa: CASTPGQGKNQPQHF
abundance: few; j_gene: TRBJ1-3; d_gene: NA; v_gene: TRBV19; CDR3nt: TGTGCCAGTAGCTCAGGGGCCTCTGGAAACACCATATATTTT; CDR3aa: CASSSGASGNTIYF
abundance: NA; j_gene: TRBJ1-1; d_gene: NA; v_gene: TRBV5-5; CDR3nt: TGTGCCAGCTCGGCGGGGGACGGGAGCACTGAAGCTTTCTTT; CDR3aa: CASSAGDGSTEAFF
abundance: NA; j_gene: TRBJ2-2; d_gene: TRBD1; v_gene: TRBV11-3; CDR3nt: TGTGCCAGCAGCGGACAGGGGGCGGGCACCGGGGAGCTGTTTTTT; CDR3aa: CASSGQGAGTGELFF
abundance: NA; j_gene: TRBJ2-1; d_gene: NA; v_gene: TRBV5-3; CDR3nt: TGTGCCAGAAGCCTCCCACTAACCTACAATGAGCAGTTCTTC; CDR3aa: CARSLPLTYNEQFF
abundance: NA; j_gene: TRBJ2-1; d_gene: NA; v_gene: TRBV9; CDR3nt: TGTGCCAGCAGCTTCCTTATGGGGGGCAATGAGCAGTTCTTC; CDR3aa: CASSFLMGGNEQFF
abundance: NA; j_gene: TRBJ1-1; d_gene: NA; v_gene: TRBV7-9; CDR3nt: TGTGCCAGCAGCTTAGAGGGGCTGAACACTGAAGCTTTCTTT; CDR3aa: CASSLEGLNTEAFF
abundance: NA; j_gene: TRBJ1-1; d_gene: NA; v_gene: TRBV5-1; CDR3nt: TGCGCCAGCAGCTTTGCCGACAGCGCCACTGAAGCTTTCTTT; CDR3aa: CASSFADSATEAFF
abundance: NA; j_gene: TRBJ2-7; d_gene: TRBD1; v_gene: TRBV6-5; CDR3nt: TGTGCCAGCAGACCTCCCAGACAGGGGGCCGAGCAGTACTTC; CDR3aa: CASRPPRQGAEQYF
abundance: NA; j_gene: TRBJ2-7; d_gene: TRBD2; v_gene: TRBV7-2; CDR3nt: TGTGCCAGCAGCTCAGCTCTAGCGGGGCCCTGGTACGAGCAGTACTTC; CDR3aa: CASSSALAGPWYEQYF
abundance: NA; j_gene: TRBJ1-2; d_gene: NA; v_gene: TRBV7-9; CDR3nt: TGTGCCAGCTTCTACTCTGGGGCCCCCGGCTACACCTTC; CDR3aa: CASFYSGAPGYTF
abundance: NA; j_gene: TRBJ2-5; d_gene: NA; v_gene: TRBV7-9; CDR3nt: TGTGCCAGCAGCTCCCTAGGGGTCCAAGAGACCCAGTACTTC; CDR3aa: CASSSLGVQETQYF
abundance: NA; j_gene: TRBJ2-6; d_gene: NA; v_gene: TRBV9; CDR3nt: TGTGCCAGCACACAGGGAAGGATGAACTCTGGGGCCAACGTCCTGACTTTC; CDR3aa: CASTQGRMNSGANVLTF